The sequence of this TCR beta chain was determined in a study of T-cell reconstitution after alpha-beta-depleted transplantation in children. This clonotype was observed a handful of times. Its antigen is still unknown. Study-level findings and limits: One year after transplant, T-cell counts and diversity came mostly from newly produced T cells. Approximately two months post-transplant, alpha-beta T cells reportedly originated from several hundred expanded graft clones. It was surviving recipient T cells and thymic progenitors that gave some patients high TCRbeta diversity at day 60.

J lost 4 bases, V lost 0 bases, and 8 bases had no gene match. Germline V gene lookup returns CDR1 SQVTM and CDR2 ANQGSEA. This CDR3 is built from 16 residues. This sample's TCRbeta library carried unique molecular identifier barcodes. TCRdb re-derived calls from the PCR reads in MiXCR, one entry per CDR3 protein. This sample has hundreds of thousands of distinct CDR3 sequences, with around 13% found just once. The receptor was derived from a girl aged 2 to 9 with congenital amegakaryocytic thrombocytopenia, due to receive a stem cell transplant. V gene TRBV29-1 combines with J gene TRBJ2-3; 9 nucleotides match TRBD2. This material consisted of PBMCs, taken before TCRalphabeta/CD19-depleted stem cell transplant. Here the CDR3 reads CSVEEWGGRVPDTQYF. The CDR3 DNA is TGCAGCGTTGAAGAGTGGGGCGGGAGGGTCCCAGATACGCAGTATTTT.